Each of the 10 T cell receptor beta chains below was sequenced from the same sample in a study of early T cells in non-severe SARS-CoV-2 infection. TCRdb ran MiXCR on the 5' RACE reads and lists one entry per CDR3 protein. Here the sample spans 50,000 to 65,000 distinct CDR3 sequences, around 8.3% being singletons. The input for sequencing was whole blood, taken at baseline. These receptor sequences come from an adult who was a healthcare worker with PCR-confirmed SARS-CoV-2 infection or an uninfected control (not recorded which).

In this sample, this clonotype turned up a few times. This chain connects TRBV5-1 to TRBJ1-4; the D gene is possibly TRBD1 (6 bases). The CDR3 loop spans 15 amino acids. Trimming pared 4 bases from V and 5 bases from J, leaving 15 bases between. CDR1 is SGHRS and CDR2 is YFSETQ in the germline V gene. CDR3 residues: CASSPSGVLNEKLFF. In nucleotides, the CDR3 is TGCGCCAGCAGCCCATCAGGGGTATTGAATGAAAAACTGTTTTTT.

This clonotype was recorded at least ten times. CDR3 sequence reads: CASSPGEAHSGANVLTF. The CDR3 region has the DNA TGTGCCAGCAGCCCCGGGGAGGCACACTCTGGGGCCAACGTCCTGACTTTC. The rearrangement joins TRBV7-9 to TRBJ2-6, with D perhaps TRBD2 (6 bases). CDR3 length: 17 amino acids. Trimming pared 5 bases from V and 0 bases from J, leaving 14 bases between. Germline CDR1 SEHNR, CDR2 FQNEAQ (reference sequence).

Turning to this clonotype: One junction end does not reproduce the germline sequence, and a read error may be involved. This chain joins TRBV7-6 and TRBJ2-2, with a possible D match to TRBD1 (6 bases). The CDR3 is made up of 16 amino acids. In germline, CDR1 is SGHVS, CDR2 FNYEAQ. CDR3 sequence (DNA): TGTGTCAGCAGCCCCGGGACAAGAGAGGGTACCGGGGAGCTGTTTTTT. It specifies CVSSPGTREGTGELFF.

The chain joins TRBV6-6 to TRBJ2-6, with D tentatively TRBD2 (6 bases). Germline V lookup: CDR1 MNHNY, CDR2 SVGAGI (reference sequence). The CDR3 runs 18 residues. V lost 6 bases, J lost 0 bases, and 18 bases lay in between. CDR3 residues: CASRTPGTLISGANVLTF. CDR3 in DNA: TGTGCCAGCAGGACTCCAGGGACTTTAATCTCTGGGGCCAACGTCCTGACTTTC.

This clonotype was counted many times. This chain uses TRBV29-1 with TRBJ2-7; tentatively, D is TRBD1 (5 bases). CDR1 is SQVTM and CDR2 is ANQGSEA in the germline V gene. The CDR3 contains 12 residues. V lost 3 bases, J lost 7 bases, and 13 bases lay in between. CDR3 sequence: CSVESGKREQYF. CDR3 nucleotide sequence: TGCAGCGTTGAGTCAGGGAAGAGGGAGCAGTACTTC.

This clonotype was counted at least ten times. The chain combines TRBV20-1 with TRBJ2-1, with TRBD2 matching over 7 bases. The CDR3 has 17 residues. J gave up 0 bases and V 1 base, and 9 bases lay outside the gene matches. Looked up from germline, CDR1 is DFQATT and CDR2 is SNEGSKA (reference sequence). The CDR3 bases are TGCAGTGCTAGAGGGGGACTATCGGCGAGCTCCTACAATGAGCAGTTCTTC. Protein product: CSARGGLSASSYNEQFF.

This sequence joins TRBV7-2 and TRBJ2-7; possible D gene TRBD1, 6 bases. The germline CDR1 and CDR2 sequences are SGHTA and FQGNSA. Trimming left V 5 bases short and J 5 bases short, with 16 bases between. The CDR3 loop spans 14 amino acids. The CDR3 DNA is TGTGCCAGCAGCCCTCAACAGGGCGTCAACGAGCAGTACTTC. Its translation is CASSPQQGVNEQYF.

This clonotype was counted between two and nine times. The chain is built from TRBV27 and TRBJ2-5; TRBD1 agrees at 12 bases. V trimming: 5 bases; J trimming: 5 bases; junction bases outside the gene matches: 6. The germline gives CDR1 MNHEY, CDR2 SMNVEV (reference sequence). This CDR3 region has 15 residues. The CDR3 sequence: CASSPGQGAGETQYF. The CDR3 bases are TGTGCCAGCAGTCCGGGACAGGGGGCAGGGGAGACCCAGTACTTC.

There are a few counts of this clonotype. The chain uses TRBV20-1 and TRBJ1-3, with D maybe TRBD1 (5 bases). The CDR3 covers 14 residues. The V end lost 5 bases, the J end lost 0 bases, and 11 bases lay between the germline ends. Germline V gene data show CDR1 as DFQATT and CDR2 as SNEGSKA (reference sequence). The CDR3 region has the DNA TGCAGTGCTTTTACAGGAGTCTCTGGAAACACCATATATTTT. Residues: CSAFTGVSGNTIYF.

This clonotype was seen a handful of times. The chain employs TRBV10-2 and TRBJ2-1; the match to TRBD2 covers 7 bases. Trimming at V came to 1 base and at J to 4 bases, leaving 4 bases not matched to a gene. Looked up from germline, CDR1 is WSHSY and CDR2 is SAAADI. This CDR3 has 15 amino acids. The CDR3 here is CASSEWSGVYNEQFF. The DNA of the CDR3 is TGCGCCAGCAGTGAGTGGAGCGGGGTTTACAATGAGCAGTTCTTC.